The rows below give T cell receptor beta chains drawn from one sample of a study of blood T cell repertoires in COVID-19. The protocol was immunoSEQ multiplex PCR, while the TCRdb copy is restricted to in-frame clones and leaves out a portion. The data hold around 130,000 clones, with about 80% observed a single time. Material for sequencing was peripheral blood. These receptor sequences come from a woman aged 55-69 years with acute or convalescent COVID-19. CDR3s include the opening cysteine and the closing phenylalanine or tryptophan. A D gene is named only where the DNA matches it firmly. Clone size is given for some rows only: seen once, a few or many times, or a class if the clone is expanded.

D gene	clone size	V gene	J gene	CDR3 protein	CDR3 DNA
-	-	TRBV6-5	TRBJ1-3	CASVLGGTSGNTIYF	TGTGCCAGCGTCCTCGGGGGGACATCCGGAAACACCATATATTTT
-	-	TRBV7-9	TRBJ1-2	CASSSQGNYGYTF	TGTGCCAGCAGTTCTCAGGGAAACTATGGCTACACCTTC
-	-	TRBV12-5	TRBJ2-3	CASGLNFAVNTDTQYF	TGTGCTAGTGGTTTGAACTTCGCGGTAAACACAGATACGCAGTATTTT
TRBD2	few	TRBV20-1	TRBJ2-3	CSASPGGASTDTQYF	TGCAGTGCTAGTCCCGGGGGGGCCAGCACAGATACGCAGTATTTT
-	-	TRBV2	TRBJ1-2	CASSEAKGNYGYTF	TGTGCCAGCAGTGAAGCGAAGGGGAACTATGGCTACACCTTC
TRBD2	-	TRBV9	TRBJ2-3	CASSVGLALLTDTQYF	TGTGCCAGCAGCGTGGGACTAGCACTTCTCACAGATACGCAGTATTTT
TRBD1	once	TRBV3-1/TRBV3-2	TRBJ1-6	CASRPQGVYSPLHF	TGTGCCAGCAGACCCCAGGGGGTGTATTCACCCCTCCACTTT
-	-	TRBV6-5	TRBJ1-3	CASSYNTWTAEPIYF	TGTGCCAGCAGTTACAACACCTGGACAGCCGAACCCATATATTTT
TRBD1	-	TRBV7-8	TRBJ2-5	CASSFVPGQGAGETQYF	TGTGCCAGCAGCTTTGTCCCGGGACAGGGGGCGGGAGAGACCCAGTACTTC
TRBD2	-	TRBV2	TRBJ2-2	CASSEPGGRAGELFF	TGTGCCAGCAGTGAACCGGGGGGAAGAGCCGGGGAGCTGTTTTTT
-	-	TRBV19	TRBJ1-6	CASSPRGGRSPLHF	TGTGCCAGTAGTCCTAGGGGGGGGCGTTCACCCCTCCACTTT
-	-	TRBV10-3	TRBJ1-5	CAISAEENQPQHF	TGTGCCATCAGTGCTGAGGAGAATCAGCCCCAGCATTTT
-	-	TRBV6-5	TRBJ2-5	CASFQGFQETQYF	TGTGCCAGCTTCCAGGGGTTCCAAGAGACCCAGTACTTC
-	-	TRBV6-1	TRBJ1-3	CASSEWGSSSGNTIYF	TGTGCCAGCAGTGAATGGGGCAGTTCCTCTGGAAACACCATATATTTT
-	-	TRBV4-1	TRBJ1-6	CASSQGERANSPLHF	TGCGCCAGCAGCCAAGGAGAGAGGGCTAATTCACCCCTCCACTTT
TRBD1	-	TRBV9	TRBJ2-3	CASSLWDSHTDTQYF	TGTGCCAGCAGCTTATGGGACAGCCACACAGATACGCAGTATTTT
TRBD1	-	TRBV6-5	TRBJ1-2	CATQGAYGYTF	TGTGCCACTCAGGGGGCCTATGGCTACACCTTC
-	-	TRBV3-1/TRBV3-2	TRBJ1-2	CASSPTTAYGYTF	TGTGCCAGCAGCCCGACTACGGCGTATGGCTACACCTTC
-	-	TRBV15	TRBJ1-5	CATSRDGQSQPQHF	TGTGCCACCAGCAGAGATGGACAGAGTCAGCCCCAGCATTTT
-	-	TRBV6-1	TRBJ1-5	CASSEADSINQPQHF	TGTGCCAGCAGTGAAGCGGACAGTATCAATCAGCCCCAGCATTTT
TRBD2	-	TRBV19	TRBJ2-1	CASTTLAGGFNEQFF	TGTGCCAGTACCACACTAGCGGGGGGGTTTAATGAGCAGTTCTTC
TRBD1	-	TRBV27	TRBJ2-2	CASSLMGQLNTGELFF	TGTGCCAGCAGTTTAATGGGACAGCTCAACACCGGGGAGCTGTTTTTT
TRBD2	-	TRBV30	TRBJ2-6	CAWSKLRGLASGANVLTF	TGTGCCTGGAGTAAGTTAAGGGGACTAGCATCTGGGGCCAACGTCCTGACTTTC
TRBD1	-	TRBV5-1	TRBJ1-1	CASSSTHLRGMNTEAFF	TGCGCCAGCAGCTCTACTCATCTCAGGGGGATGAACACTGAAGCTTTCTTT
-	-	TRBV6-4	TRBJ2-7	CASRRGSYEQYF	TGTGCCAGCAGACGCGGGTCCTACGAGCAGTACTTC
TRBD1	-	TRBV27	TRBJ1-6	CASSLTQGASPLHF	TGTGCCAGCAGCCTTACACAGGGGGCATCTCCCCTCCACTTT
-	-	TRBV18	TRBJ2-4	CASSLGQTDIQYF	TGTGCCAGCTCACTCGGACAGACGGACATTCAGTACTTC
-	-	TRBV5-1	TRBJ2-7	CASSAGHLQTYEQYF	TGCGCCAGCAGCGCCGGACACTTGCAGACCTACGAGCAGTACTTC
TRBD1	-	TRBV5-4	TRBJ1-3	CASSRGGQYSGNTIYF	TGTGCCAGCAGCCGGGGGGGACAGTACTCTGGAAACACCATATATTTT
TRBD2	-	TRBV7-9	TRBJ2-3	CASSLMAGVTDTQYF	TGTGCCAGCAGCTTAATGGCGGGGGTCACAGATACGCAGTATTTT
-	-	TRBV28	TRBJ1-2	CASSDSLYGYTF	TGTGCCAGCAGCGACAGCCTCTATGGCTACACCTTC
TRBD1	-	TRBV5-6	TRBJ1-6	CASSLYLQGGNNSPLHF	TGTGCCAGCAGCTTGTACCTCCAGGGGGGCAATAATTCACCCCTCCACTTT
TRBD2	-	TRBV19	TRBJ2-1	CASSRPGLAYEQFF	TGTGCCAGTAGTAGACCCGGACTAGCGTATGAGCAGTTCTTC
-	-	TRBV7-3	TRBJ1-6	CASSKQGPMGSSPLHF	TGTGCCAGCAGCAAACAGGGCCCTATGGGTAGTTCACCCCTCCACTTT
TRBD1	-	TRBV28	TRBJ1-5	CASSLGDRGNQPQHF	TGTGCCAGCAGTTTGGGGGACAGAGGAAATCAGCCCCAGCATTTT
TRBD2	once	TRBV15	TRBJ2-3	CATSRVNGGADTQYF	TGTGCCACCAGCAGAGTGAACGGGGGGGCAGATACGCAGTATTTT
-	-	TRBV29-1	TRBJ2-1	CSVEEWRAGNEQFF	TGCAGCGTTGAAGAGTGGAGGGCGGGCAATGAGCAGTTCTTC
TRBD1	-	TRBV7-9	TRBJ1-1	CASSLVTGGVIVAFF	TGTGCCAGCAGCTTAGTTACAGGGGGAGTTATAGTAGCTTTCTTT
TRBD1	-	TRBV27	TRBJ1-1	CASSPGQGRTEAFF	TGTGCCAGCAGCCCCGGACAGGGGCGGACTGAAGCTTTCTTT
-	-	TRBV5-4	TRBJ2-1	CASRIGGSYNEQFF	TGTGCCAGCCGAATCGGCGGTTCCTACAATGAGCAGTTCTTC
-	-	TRBV18	TRBJ1-2	CASSPGDSGYGYTF	TGTGCCAGCTCACCCGGCGACTCGGGATATGGCTACACCTTC
TRBD1	few	TRBV6-5	TRBJ1-1	CASSYWTGGTTFF	TGTGCCAGCAGTTACTGGACAGGGGGAACGACTTTCTTT
-	-	TRBV3-1/TRBV3-2	TRBJ1-2	CASSQASYYGYTF	TGTGCCAGCAGCCAAGCTAGTTACTATGGCTACACCTTC
TRBD1	-	TRBV9	TRBJ1-1	CASSAGGWSDTEAFF	TGTGCCAGCAGCGCAGGGGGATGGAGTGACACTGAAGCTTTCTTT
TRBD1	-	TRBV7-3	TRBJ1-2	CASSSLGGGQGANGYTF	TGTGCCAGCAGCTCCTTAGGGGGGGGACAGGGGGCAAATGGCTACACCTTC
-	-	TRBV12-3/TRBV12-4	TRBJ2-1	CASSSGFEQFF	TGTGCCAGCAGCTCAGGTTTTGAGCAGTTCTTC
-	-	TRBV7-3	TRBJ2-1	CASSSRRENEQFF	TGTGCCAGCAGCTCGAGACGGGAAAATGAGCAGTTCTTC
TRBD1	-	TRBV2	TRBJ1-1	CASLGQGARGEAFF	TGTGCCAGCTTGGGTCAGGGGGCGCGTGGTGAAGCTTTCTTT
TRBD2	-	TRBV3-1/TRBV3-2	TRBJ2-5	CASSRGLAGGKETQYF	TGTGCCAGCAGTCGTGGACTAGCGGGGGGCAAAGAGACCCAGTACTTC
TRBD1	-	TRBV5-5	TRBJ2-3	CASSGIARNRGQNTDTQYF	TGTGCCAGCAGCGGGATCGCAAGGAACAGGGGGCAAAACACAGATACGCAGTATTTT
-	-	TRBV7-9	TRBJ1-6	CASSSGYPQGNSPLHF	TGTGCCAGCAGCTCAGGGTATCCTCAGGGCAATTCACCCCTCCACTTT
-	-	TRBV28	TRBJ2-7	CATGQYYEQYF	TGTGCCACTGGACAGTACTACGAGCAGTACTTC
-	-	TRBV29-1	TRBJ1-2	CSVLGQPRGYTF	TGCAGCGTCCTCGGACAGCCAAGGGGCTACACCTTC
TRBD1	few	TRBV28	TRBJ1-1	CASSDPLGQGAVGTEAFF	TGTGCCAGCAGTGATCCGTTGGGACAGGGGGCGGTAGGCACTGAAGCTTTCTTT
-	few	TRBV2	TRBJ1-1	CASTGLNTEAFF	TGTGCCAGCACAGGGCTCAACACTGAAGCTTTCTTT
-	-	TRBV7-2	TRBJ1-5	CASSRREDSNQPQHF	TGTGCCAGCAGCCGTAGGGAGGACAGCAATCAGCCCCAGCATTTT
-	-	TRBV7-9	TRBJ1-2	CASSPSLGFYGYTF	TGTGCCAGCAGCCCCTCGTTGGGCTTCTATGGCTACACCTTC
-	few	TRBV3-1/TRBV3-2	TRBJ1-3	CASSQLGASSGNTIYF	TGTGCCAGCAGCCAGTTAGGGGCCAGCTCTGGAAACACCATATATTTT